One and the same sample provided the 26 T cell receptor beta chains below, sequenced in a study of memory CD4+ T cells and cytomegalovirus serostatus. TCRdb's copy holds only in-frame clones and misses some; the assay was immunoSEQ multiplex PCR. The sample holds under 100,000 clones; around 80% are singletons and the top ten take around 0.78%. Single viable CD3+CD4+CD8-CD45RO+ cells were sorted as the memory CD4+ T cells. Sequencing was done on a sample of memory CD4+ T cells from blood. These receptor sequences come from an adult in good health and CMV-seronegative.

The rearrangement links TRBV7-6 to TRBJ1-4; D is possibly TRBD1 (5 bases). Germline loops: CDR1 SGHVS, CDR2 FNYEAQ. Trimming stripped 5 bases from V and 11 bases from J, with 21 bases between. This CDR3 is built from 15 residues. CDR3 in DNA: TGTGCCAGCAGCAATGATCTGACCCAGGGCCGGAAACTGTTTTTT. As protein: CASSNDLTQGRKLFF.

The J gene is TRBJ1-2, the V gene TRBV2; tentatively, D is TRBD1 (5 bases). The germline gives CDR1 SNHLY, CDR2 FYNNEI. The CDR3 loop spans 14 amino acids. Between the trimmed V and J ends, which lost 7 bases and 7 bases, there was a span of 19 bases. The CDR3 sequence is CASNPDNLSVGYTF. CDR3 coding DNA: TGTGCCAGCAACCCGGACAATCTCTCAGTTGGCTACACCTTC.

The chain links TRBV29-1 to TRBJ2-3; TRBD1 or TRBD2 may be the D gene (5 bases each). Germline loops: CDR1 SQVTM, CDR2 ANQGSEA. The V end was cut by 7 bases, the J end by 1 base, with 12 bases between. The CDR3 has 13 residues. Here the CDR3 DNA reads TGCAGCGGGGACCCGACGGGCACAGATACGCAGTATTTT. This translates into CSGDPTGTDTQYF.

This clone was seen only a few times. This rearrangement joins TRBV5-8 to TRBJ1-1, with 7 bases aligning to TRBD1. The V and J ends lost 1 base and 1 base, in that order; junction bases with no gene match: 4. CDR1 is SGHTS, CDR2 YDEGEE, per germline. This CDR3 contains 15 residues. This CDR3 is CASSLTTGQNTEAFF. CDR3 nucleotides: TGTGCCAGCAGCTTGACGACAGGGCAGAACACTGAAGCTTTCTTT.

The rearrangement joins TRBV28 to TRBJ1-2; D unresolved. V was clipped by 4 bases and J by 5 bases, with 11 bases between them. This CDR3 has 13 residues. The germline V gene encodes CDR1 MDHEN and CDR2 SYDVKM. The CDR3 region is CASSSTALYGYTF. The CDR3 nucleotides read TGTGCCAGCAGTTCTACAGCCCTTTATGGCTACACCTTC.

This chain joins TRBV27 and TRBJ2-1; possible D gene TRBD1, 6 bases. Per germline, CDR1 MNHEY and CDR2 SMNVEV (reference sequence). V lost 4 bases, J lost 13 bases, and 11 bases lay in between. The CDR3 length is 11 residues. For the CDR3, the DNA is TGTGCCAGCAGTTCATGGACAGAACAGTTCTTC. It codes for CASSSWTEQFF.

The chain combines TRBV6-5 with TRBJ1-5, with D tentatively TRBD1 (5 bases). The length of the CDR3 is 14 residues. V shed 4 bases and J shed 4 bases, with 11 bases lying between them. Germline V CDR1 and CDR2: MNHEY, SVGAGI. CDR3 DNA: TGTGCCAGCAGTTTCCGCGGGGGAAATCAGCCCCAGCATTTT. It is translated as CASSFRGGNQPQHF.

The V gene is TRBV19, the J gene TRBJ2-7; D is undetermined. The CDR3 consists of 14 residues. Looked up from germline, CDR1 is LNHDA and CDR2 is SQIVND (reference sequence). V was shortened by 2 bases and J by 0 bases, with 8 bases between the two germline ends. The DNA for the CDR3 is TGTGCCAGTAGTATAACTGATTCCTCCTACGAGCAGTACTTC. Translated: CASSITDSSYEQYF.

V usage is TRBV29-1 and J usage is TRBJ2-7; tentative D call: TRBD1 (8 bases). Germline CDR1 reads SQVTM; CDR2 reads ANQGSEA. The CDR3 sequence is 13 residues long. Trimming took off 5 bases at V and 6 bases at J, with 17 bases between the two ends. DNA of the CDR3: TGCAGCGTTCGGGAGGTGACAGGGGCCGAGCAGTACTTC. Its protein is CSVREVTGAEQYF.

V is TRBV7-2 and J is TRBJ2-7, with 10 bases aligning to TRBD1. Germline V gene data show CDR1 as SGHTA and CDR2 as FQGNSA. V was pared by 0 bases and J by 3 bases, with 2 bases of the junction left unmatched. The CDR3 has 15 amino acids. The chain's CDR3 is CASSLAGTGDYEQYF. CDR3 coding DNA: TGTGCCAGCAGCTTAGCAGGGACAGGGGACTACGAGCAGTACTTC.

The CDR3 spells CASSWDREMAFF. The CDR3 DNA follows: TGTGCCAGCAGCTGGGACAGGGAAATGGCTTTCTTT. The chain is built from TRBV5-4 and TRBJ1-1, with 9 bases identical to TRBD1. This CDR3 contains 12 residues. V dropped 3 bases and J dropped 11; count of bases not matched to a gene: 5. CDR1 is SGHNT, CDR2 YYREEE, per germline (reference sequence).

The rearrangement uses TRBV5-6 and TRBJ2-5, with D possibly TRBD1 on 6 matching bases. The length of the CDR3 is 19 residues. Germline V gives CDR1 SGHDT, CDR2 YYEEEE. Trimming took 4 bases from V and 0 from J, leaving 25 bases between them. CDR3 loop: CASSLPDWDIISYQETQYF. The CDR3 DNA follows: TGTGCCAGCAGCCTCCCGGACTGGGACATCATTTCGTACCAAGAGACCCAGTACTTC.

V gene TRBV29-1 combines with J gene TRBJ1-3; D may be TRBD1 (5 bases). V lost 4 bases and J 2 bases, leaving 12 bases between the germline ends. Germline V gene data show CDR1 as SQVTM and CDR2 as ANQGSEA. This CDR3 region has 14 residues. CDR3 in amino acids: CSVGAGRAGNTIYF. CDR3 DNA: TGCAGCGTTGGGGCAGGGCGAGCTGGAAACACCATATATTTT.

This chain joins TRBV11-2 and TRBJ1-2; 7 bases match TRBD1. V dropped 5 bases and J dropped 8; count of bases not matched to a gene: 11. Germline lookup yields CDR1 SGHAT and CDR2 FQNNGV. The CDR3 consists of 14 residues. DNA for the CDR3: TGTGCCAGCAGCCACTTTGACAGGGTGGACGGCTACACCTTC. The encoded protein is CASSHFDRVDGYTF. The full variable domain, its missing parts supplied by reference TRBV11-2 and TRBJ1-2, is EAGVAQSPRYKIIEKRQSVAFWCNPISGHATLYWYQQILGQGPKLLIQFQNNGVVDDSQLPKDRFSAERLKGVDSTLKIQPAKLEDSAVYLCASSHFDRVDGYTFGSGTRLTVV.

The V call is TRBV2, the J call TRBJ2-6; possibly TRBD1 for D (6 bases). There are 18 residues in the CDR3. V lost 8 bases and J lost 1, with 21 bases in between. Germline V gives CDR1 SNHLY, CDR2 FYNNEI. This chain's CDR3 is CASGYRDTFSSGANVLTF. The CDR3 nucleotides read TGTGCCAGCGGTTATCGGGACACTTTTTCATCTGGGGCCAACGTCCTGACTTTC. Using reference TRBV2 and TRBJ2-6 for the parts outside the CDR3, the full variable domain is EPEVTQTPSHQVTQMGQEVILRCVPISNHLYFYWYRQILGQKVEFLVSFYNNEISEKSEIFDDQFSVERPDGSNFTLKIRSTKLEDSAMYFCASGYRDTFSSGANVLTFGAGSRLTVL.

The rearrangement links TRBV7-2 to TRBJ1-5; D unclear. The germline CDR1 and CDR2 sequences are SGHTA and FQGNSA. The CDR3 length is 13 residues. The ends were cut back, 5 bases at V and 9 bases at J, with 14 bases in the middle. The CDR3: CASSPGSERPQHF. The CDR3 DNA reads as TGTGCCAGCAGCCCCGGCTCAGAAAGGCCCCAGCATTTT.

The chain recombines TRBV7-2 with TRBJ1-3; weak D call: TRBD1 (6 bases). The V gene lost 2 bases and the J gene lost 3 bases, with 14 bases spanning the gap. CDR3 length: 16 residues. Per germline, CDR1 SGHTA and CDR2 FQGNSA. CDR3: CASSLSPGTSGNTIYF. CDR3 sequence (DNA): TGTGCCAGCAGCTTATCCCCCGGGACAAGTGGAAACACCATATATTTT.

As regards this clone: This CDR3 is also generated by other DNA sequences in the sample. J is TRBJ2-3 and V is TRBV5-1, with D unresolved. Germline CDR1 and CDR2: SGHRS and YFSETQ. The CDR3 has 15 amino acids. The V and J ends lost 0 bases and 0 bases respectively, with 8 bases between them. The CDR3 loop is CASSLELPSTDTQYF. CDR3 coding DNA: TGCGCCAGCAGCTTGGAACTGCCGAGCACAGATACGCAGTATTTT.

The table lists this clone with a few counts. The rearrangement uses TRBV29-1 and TRBJ2-4; 7 nucleotides align to TRBD1. The CDR3 loop spans 13 amino acids. The germline gives CDR1 SQVTM, CDR2 ANQGSEA. The ends lost 4 bases at V and 6 bases at J; junction bases unmatched: 6. The CDR3 DNA follows: TGCAGCGTTGCGACGCGACAGGGAAACATTCAGTACTTC. The encoded protein is CSVATRQGNIQYF. Supplemented by reference TRBV29-1 and TRBJ2-4, the full variable domain reads SAVISQKPSRDICQRGTSLTIQCQVDSQVTMMFWYRQQPGQSLTLIATANQGSEATYESGFVIDKFPISRPNLTFSTLTVSNMSPEDSSIYLCSVATRQGNIQYFGAGTRLSVL.

The chain combines TRBV5-4 with TRBJ1-1; D possibly corresponds to TRBD1 (5 bases). Between the trimmed V and J ends, which lost 4 bases and 1 base, there was a span of 8 bases. CDR3 length: 13 amino acids. Germline V gene data show CDR1 as SGHNT and CDR2 as YYREEE (reference sequence). In nucleotides, the CDR3 is TGTGCCAGCAGCCCCGGGGCGAACACTGAAGCTTTCTTT. Translation gives CASSPGANTEAFF.

The genes are TRBV30 and TRBJ2-3; D is unclear. The CDR3 consists of 15 residues. Trimming stripped 2 bases from V and 3 bases from J, with 15 bases between. The germline V gene encodes CDR1 GTSNPN and CDR2 SVGIG (reference sequence). This CDR3 is CAWSHGGVGTDTQYF. The CDR3 region has the DNA TGTGCCTGGAGTCACGGTGGGGTCGGAACAGATACGCAGTATTTT.

J is TRBJ1-3 and V is TRBV7-9, with 9 bases aligning to TRBD1. Looked up from germline, CDR1 is SEHNR and CDR2 is FQNEAQ (reference sequence). This CDR3 region has 16 residues. V was clipped by 4 bases and J by 0 bases; unmatched bases: 4. The CDR3 reads CASSSGTGTSGNTIYF. CDR3 coding DNA: TGTGCCAGCAGCTCCGGGACAGGGACCTCTGGAAACACCATATATTTT.

V and J are TRBV4-2 and TRBJ2-1, with TRBD2 matching 8 bases. Germline-derived CDR1 and CDR2 are LGHNA and YNFKEQ. Trimming cost V 2 bases and J 4 bases; bases outside gene matches: 4. This CDR3 comprises 15 residues. CDR3 bases: TGTGCCAGCAGCCAAAACGGGGGGGTATACAATGAGCAGTTCTTC. This sequence encodes CASSQNGGVYNEQFF.

This chain joins TRBV7-9 and TRBJ1-1; TRBD1 matches at 7 bases. Trimming took 5 bases from V and 1 from J; bases not matched to a gene: 4. The CDR3 runs to 14 residues. Germline V gene sequence: CDR1 SEHNR, CDR2 FQNEAQ (reference sequence). The CDR3 spells CASSRGQSNTEAFF. In DNA, the CDR3 is TGTGCCAGCAGCCGGGGACAGTCGAACACTGAAGCTTTCTTT.

This sequence joins TRBV11-2 and TRBJ2-1, with 7 bases matching TRBD2. Losses at the gene ends were 6 bases for V and 0 bases for J; bases not matched to a gene: 2. The CDR3 runs to 14 residues. Germline V gene data show CDR1 as SGHAT and CDR2 as FQNNGV. For the CDR3, the DNA is TGTGCCAGCAGGGGCGGGAGCTCCTACAATGAGCAGTTCTTC. Encoded protein: CASRGGSSYNEQFF. Drawing the rest from reference TRBV11-2 and TRBJ2-1, the complete variable domain is EAGVAQSPRYKIIEKRQSVAFWCNPISGHATLYWYQQILGQGPKLLIQFQNNGVVDDSQLPKDRFSAERLKGVDSTLKIQPAKLEDSAVYLCASRGGSSYNEQFFGPGTRLTVL.

V gene TRBV10-3 combines with J gene TRBJ2-5; tentatively, D is TRBD1 (5 bases). The germline V gene has CDR1 ENHRY and CDR2 SYGVKD. V lost 0 bases, J lost 2 bases, and 13 bases lay in between. This CDR3 region has 16 residues. The CDR3 nucleotides are TGTGCCATCAGTGAGTCGCAGGGTTCCCGACAAGAGACCCAGTACTTC. This encodes CAISESQGSRQETQYF.